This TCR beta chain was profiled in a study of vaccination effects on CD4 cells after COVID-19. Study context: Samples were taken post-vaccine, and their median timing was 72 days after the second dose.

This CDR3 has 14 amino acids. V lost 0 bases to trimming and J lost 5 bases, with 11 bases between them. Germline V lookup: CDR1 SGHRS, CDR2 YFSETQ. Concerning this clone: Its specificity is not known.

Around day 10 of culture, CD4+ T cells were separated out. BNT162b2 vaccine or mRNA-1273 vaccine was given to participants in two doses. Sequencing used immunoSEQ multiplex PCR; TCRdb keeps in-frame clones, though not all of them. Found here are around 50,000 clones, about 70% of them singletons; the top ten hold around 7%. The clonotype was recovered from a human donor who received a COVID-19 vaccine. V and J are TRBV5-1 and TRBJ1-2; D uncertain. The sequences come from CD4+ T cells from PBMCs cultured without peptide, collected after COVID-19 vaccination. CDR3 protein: CASSLGQSEYGYTF. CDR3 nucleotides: TGCGCCAGCAGCTTGGGACAATCCGAATATGGCTACACCTTC.